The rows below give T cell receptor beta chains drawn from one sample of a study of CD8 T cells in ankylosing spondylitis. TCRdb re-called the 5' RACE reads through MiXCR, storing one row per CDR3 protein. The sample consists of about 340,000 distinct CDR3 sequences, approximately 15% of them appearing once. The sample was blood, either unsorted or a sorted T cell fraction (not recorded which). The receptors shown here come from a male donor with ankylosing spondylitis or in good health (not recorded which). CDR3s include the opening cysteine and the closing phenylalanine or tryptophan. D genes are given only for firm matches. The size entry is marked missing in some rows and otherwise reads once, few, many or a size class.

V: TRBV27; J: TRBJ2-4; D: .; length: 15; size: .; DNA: TGTGCCAGCAGTTCCCGGATGGAAGCCAAAAACATTCAGTACTTC; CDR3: CASSSRMEAKNIQYF
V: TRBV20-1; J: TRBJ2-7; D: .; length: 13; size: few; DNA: TGCAGTGCTAGGTGGCGGCAGAACTACGAGCAGTACTTC; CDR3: CSARWRQNYEQYF
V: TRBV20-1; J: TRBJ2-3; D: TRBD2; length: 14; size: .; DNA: TGCAGTGTTCTGAGCGGGACTCTCACAGATACGCAGTATTTT; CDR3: CSVLSGTLTDTQYF
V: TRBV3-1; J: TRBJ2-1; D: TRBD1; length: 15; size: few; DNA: TGTGCCAGCAGCCAAGTCGGGACAGTATACAATGAGCAGTTCTTC; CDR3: CASSQVGTVYNEQFF
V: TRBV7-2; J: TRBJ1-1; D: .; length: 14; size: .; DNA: TGTGCCAGCAGCCAGACAGTATCCAACACTGAAGCTTTCTTT; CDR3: CASSQTVSNTEAFF
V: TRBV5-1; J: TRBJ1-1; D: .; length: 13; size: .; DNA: TGCGCCAGCAGCTCAAAAGTTGTGGGTGAAGCTTTCTTT; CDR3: CASSSKVVGEAFF
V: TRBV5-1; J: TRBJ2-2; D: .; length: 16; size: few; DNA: TGCGCCAGCAGCTTCTCTCCAGGGGGGGAAGCCGGGGAGCTGTTTTTT; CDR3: CASSFSPGGEAGELFF
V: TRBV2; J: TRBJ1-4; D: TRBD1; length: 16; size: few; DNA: TGTGCCAGCAGTTTCGACAGGGGATCAACTAATGAAAAACTGTTTTTT; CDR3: CASSFDRGSTNEKLFF
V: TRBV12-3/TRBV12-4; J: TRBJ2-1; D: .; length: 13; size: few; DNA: TGTGCCAGCAGGGTTGGAACGCAGGGTGAGCAGTTCTTC; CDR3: CASRVGTQGEQFF
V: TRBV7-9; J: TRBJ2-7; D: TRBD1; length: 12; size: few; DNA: TGTGCCAGCAGATGGGACAGGGAAGAGCAGTACTTC; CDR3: CASRWDREEQYF
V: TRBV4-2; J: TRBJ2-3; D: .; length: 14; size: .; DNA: TGTGCCAGCCGGGGAGGGGGAGCCGCAGATACGCAGTATTTT; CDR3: CASRGGGAADTQYF
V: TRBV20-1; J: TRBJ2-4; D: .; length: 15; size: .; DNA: TGCAGTGCTAGAGTCCCCGGGACCGTTAAAAACATTCAGTACTTC; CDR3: CSARVPGTVKNIQYF
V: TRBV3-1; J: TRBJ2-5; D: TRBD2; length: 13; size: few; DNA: TGTGCCAGCAGCCAAGGCCTAGCGGGGGGGGAGTACTTC; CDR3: CASSQGLAGGEYF
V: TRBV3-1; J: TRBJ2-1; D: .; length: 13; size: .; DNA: TGTGCCAGCAGCCAAGAGATAAGGAAGGCGCAGTTCTTC; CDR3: CASSQEIRKAQFF
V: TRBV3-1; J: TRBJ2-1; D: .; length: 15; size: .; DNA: TGTGCCAGCAGCATACGGACAGTGCGTGGGAATGAGCAGTTCTTC; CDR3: CASSIRTVRGNEQFF
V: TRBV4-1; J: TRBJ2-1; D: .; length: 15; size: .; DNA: TGCGCCAGCAGCCAAGACACGCCCGGCCTACGGGAGCAGTTCTTC; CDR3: CASSQDTPGLREQFF
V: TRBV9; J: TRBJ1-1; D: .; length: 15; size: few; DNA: TGTGCCAGCAGCCCACCGGGGGCCCGAGACACTGAAGCTTTCTTT; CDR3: CASSPPGARDTEAFF
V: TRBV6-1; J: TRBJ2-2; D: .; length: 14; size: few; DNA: TGTGCCAGCAGTGTTTCCAGGAACACCGGGGAGCTGTTTTTT; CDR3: CASSVSRNTGELFF
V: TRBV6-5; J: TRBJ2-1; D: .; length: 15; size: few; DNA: TGTGCCAGCAGTTACTCCTTTCTAGCGACCAATGAGCAGTTCTTC; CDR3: CASSYSFLATNEQFF
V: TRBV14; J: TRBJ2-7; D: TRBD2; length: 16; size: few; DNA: TGTGCCAGCAGCCCGAAGACTAGCGGGAGACGGTACGAGCAGTACTTC; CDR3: CASSPKTSGRRYEQYF
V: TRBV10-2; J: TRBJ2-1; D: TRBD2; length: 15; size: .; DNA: TGCGCCAGCAGATTAGCGGGGGACGGTAAGAATGAGCAGTTCTTC; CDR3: CASRLAGDGKNEQFF
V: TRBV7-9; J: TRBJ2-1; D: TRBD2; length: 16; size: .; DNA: TGTGCCAGCAGTATAACTCCGGGACTAGCCTACAATGAGCAGTTCTTC; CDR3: CASSITPGLAYNEQFF
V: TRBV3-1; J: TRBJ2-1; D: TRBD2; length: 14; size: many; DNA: TGTGCCAGCAGCGTAGCGGGAGGAAGCAATGAGCAGTTCTTC; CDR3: CASSVAGGSNEQFF
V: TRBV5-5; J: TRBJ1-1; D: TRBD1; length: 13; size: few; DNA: TGTGCCAGCAGCCCCGGGACAGGCCCTGAAGCTTTCTTT; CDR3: CASSPGTGPEAFF
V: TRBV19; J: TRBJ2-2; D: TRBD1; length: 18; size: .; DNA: TGTGCCAGTAGTATGAAATCCTTCCGGGACAGGAGGACCGGGGAGCTGTTTTTT; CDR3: CASSMKSFRDRRTGELFF
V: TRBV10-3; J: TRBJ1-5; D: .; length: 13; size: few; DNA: TGTGCCATCAGTGATGATAGCAATCAGCCCCAGCATTTT; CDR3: CAISDDSNQPQHF
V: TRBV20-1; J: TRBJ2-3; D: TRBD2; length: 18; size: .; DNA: TGCAGTGCTAGGTCAGGACTAGCGGGAGGGGCGTTCACAGATACGCAGTATTTT; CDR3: CSARSGLAGGAFTDTQYF
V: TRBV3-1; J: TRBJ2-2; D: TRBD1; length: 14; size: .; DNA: TGTGCCAGTCGTAACAGGGGCGACACCGGGGAGCTGTTTTTT; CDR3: CASRNRGDTGELFF
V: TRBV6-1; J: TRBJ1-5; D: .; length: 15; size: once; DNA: TGTGCCAGCAGTCGGGGGGAGTTTAGGGGACAGCCCCAGCATTTT; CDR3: CASSRGEFRGQPQHF
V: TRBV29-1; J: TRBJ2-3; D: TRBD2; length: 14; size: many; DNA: TGCAGCGTTTCGACTAGCGGGGCCACAGATACGCAGTATTTT; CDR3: CSVSTSGATDTQYF
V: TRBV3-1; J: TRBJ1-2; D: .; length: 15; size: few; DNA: TGTGCCAGCAGCTCGGGACAACGGTTAAACTATGGCTACACCTTC; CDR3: CASSSGQRLNYGYTF